This T cell receptor (beta chain) emerged from a study of post-analysis software for immune sequencing data. Study-level background: Secondary progressive, relapsing-remitting and progressive-relapsing multiple sclerosis were among the included disease courses.

Concerning this clonotype itself: Antigen: not known.

With 4 bases clipped from V and 1 base from J, the junction kept 13 bases outside the gene matches. The CDR3 sequence is 18 residues long. Germline V lookup: CDR1 SGHDT, CDR2 YYEEEE. Study-wide results and limits: Controls had lower frequencies than patients of a handful of TRBV segments, which included TRBV5-6, TRBV5-1 and TRBV20-1. The F measure placed samples prepared in the same batch into strongly shared clusters. Controls significantly exceeded multiple sclerosis patients in normalized Chao1 diversity.

Unique molecular identifiers featured in each of the TCR beta cDNA libraries. It was from roughly 1.1 to 9.2 million T cells that some 500,000 cDNA molecules came. TCRdb recomputed calls from the PCR reads with MiXCR, one row per CDR3 protein. The sample lists about 560,000 distinct CDR3 sequences, 44% occurring once. The V and J genes are TRBV5-6 and TRBJ2-4; 8 bases agree with TRBD2. Sequenced input: blood. This TCR derives from a girl aged 5-17 years with multiple sclerosis. CDR3 amino acids: CASSLLLQGGGAKNIQYF. The CDR3 DNA follows: TGTGCCAGCAGCCTTCTTTTACAGGGCGGGGGGGCCAAAAACATTCAGTACTTC.